These T cell receptor beta chains were read from a single sample in a study of regulatory T cells in long-lasting Graves disease. TCRdb fed the multiplex PCR reads into MiXCR, producing one record per CDR3 protein. This sample has 520,000 or so distinct CDR3 sequences, with around 12% found just once. The sample was also reused in another study, on T cells in Graves' hyperthyroidism and ophthalmopathy.

Sequences were derived from peripheral blood mononuclear cells (PBMCs), sampled at new diagnosis, from a patient treated with antithyroid drugs. Receptors were obtained from a woman under 40 with Graves disease. Each CDR3 is given with its conserved first and last residue. D genes are given only for firm matches. A row's size may be missing; if present it is once, few, many or a size class.

many | - | TRBJ2-2 | TRBV11-2 | TGTGCCAGCAGCCTATCTAGATCCGGGGAGCTGTTTTTT | CASSLSRSGELFF
many | - | TRBJ1-5 | TRBV12-3/TRBV12-4 | TGTGCCAGCAGTTCCAGGGTCCAGCCCCAGCATTTT | CASSSRVQPQHF
many | - | TRBJ1-1 | TRBV19 | TGTGCCAGTATTGGTACAGGGTATAGAGGCACTGAAGCTTTCTTT | CASIGTGYRGTEAFF
many | - | TRBJ1-1 | TRBV2 | TGTGCCAGCAGGGGTTTTTGGAACACTGAAGCTTTCTTT | CASRGFWNTEAFF
few | - | TRBJ1-5 | TRBV15 | TGTGCCACCAGCAGAGATTGGAGTCAGCCCCAGCATTTT | CATSRDWSQPQHF
few | TRBD1 | TRBJ2-1 | TRBV7-9 | TGTGCCAGCAGCTCTAGACAGGGGACTGAGCAGTTCTTC | CASSSRQGTEQFF
- | TRBD2 | TRBJ2-1 | TRBV4-1 | TGCGCCAGCAGCCAAGTTACCACCCGTTGGGGAGCGGGAGGACGATACAATGAGCAGTTCTTC | CASSQVTTRWGAGGRYNEQFF
many | - | TRBJ2-5 | TRBV7-9 | TGTGCCAGCAGCGAGGGGGATCAAGAGACCCAGTACTTC | CASSEGDQETQYF
many | TRBD2 | TRBJ2-3 | TRBV28 | TGTGCCAGCAGCATTAGCGGGGATCTCACAGATACGCAGTATTTT | CASSISGDLTDTQYF
- | TRBD1 | TRBJ2-1 | TRBV7-6 | TGTGCCAGCAGCTTAGTAGTGGGCCAGGGGGCTGGAAATGAGCAGTTCTTC | CASSLVVGQGAGNEQFF
many | TRBD1 | TRBJ2-7 | TRBV27 | TGTGCCAGCAGTTCAATAACCGGGACAGGGAGTCTCGAGCAGTACTTC | CASSSITGTGSLEQYF
many | TRBD2 | TRBJ2-1 | TRBV6-2/TRBV6-3 | TGTGCCAGCACCAGGACTAGCGGGGAGCAGTTCTTC | CASTRTSGEQFF
many | TRBD1 | TRBJ2-3 | TRBV7-2 | TGTGCCAGCAGCTTAGCAGGGACAGAGACAGATACGCAGTATTTT | CASSLAGTETDTQYF
few | - | TRBJ1-1 | TRBV7-9 | TGTGCCAGCAGCTTATTCGTGGTGTCAGGCCAACCAGCGGAAGCTTTCTTT | CASSLFVVSGQPAEAFF
many | - | TRBJ2-3 | TRBV7-8 | TGTGCCAGCAGGACATACGGGGGGCCAGACCTAGTTACGCAGTATTTT | CASRTYGGPDLVTQYF
many | - | TRBJ2-1 | TRBV11-2 | TGTGCCAGCAGCTTAGATCGATGGGGGTCCTACAATGAGCAGTTCTTC | CASSLDRWGSYNEQFF
many | TRBD2 | TRBJ2-7 | TRBV3-1 | TGTGCCAGCAGCCAAGGACTAGCGTTCCACTTC | CASSQGLAFHF
few | - | TRBJ2-5 | TRBV12-3/TRBV12-4 | TGTGCCAGCAGTGCGGAGGCGGAGGGGACCCAGTACTTC | CASSAEAEGTQYF
many | - | TRBJ1-1 | TRBV10-2 | TGCGCCAGCAGCCTATTCAGGGAAGCGAGGACTGAAGCTTTCTTT | CASSLFREARTEAFF
many | - | TRBJ2-1 | TRBV27 | TGTGCCAGCAGTTTTTCGGGGGTATTACGTGAGCAGTTCTTC | CASSFSGVLREQFF
many | TRBD2 | TRBJ2-5 | TRBV20-1 | TGCAGTGCTAGAACTAGCGTTGAGGAGACCCAGTACTTC | CSARTSVEETQYF
many | TRBD2 | TRBJ2-7 | TRBV12-3/TRBV12-4 | TGTGCCAGCAGGCGTAGCGGGAGTAGCCACGAGCAGTACTTC | CASRRSGSSHEQYF
- | - | TRBJ2-1 | TRBV4-3 | TGCGCCAGCAGCCAAGAAGTAGGACATTTCTACAGTGAGCAGTTCTTC | CASSQEVGHFYSEQFF
many | - | TRBJ1-3 | TRBV28 | TGTGCCAGCAGTTTTCGGAATACAGGAGCCATGGATTTT | CASSFRNTGAMDF
many | - | TRBJ2-1 | TRBV29-1 | TGCAGCGCCGCCGTCTTAATATACAATGAGCAGTTCTTC | CSAAVLIYNEQFF
- | - | TRBJ1-1 | TRBV19 | TGTGCCAGTAGTATCACCCGGGGCACTGAAGCTTTCTTT | CASSITRGTEAFF
- | - | TRBJ2-1 | TRBV5-6 | TGTGCCAGCAGCTTCATTAGTAATGAGCAGTTCTTC | CASSFISNEQFF
- | - | TRBJ1-2 | TRBV18 | TGTGCCAGCTCACCACCGAATCCACCCCCTAACTATGGCTACACCTTC | CASSPPNPPPNYGYTF
few | TRBD2 | TRBJ2-5 | TRBV4-3 | TGCGCCAGCAGCCAAGATTTAGTAGCGGGAGGACAAGAGACCCAGTACTTC | CASSQDLVAGGQETQYF
few | TRBD1 | TRBJ2-7 | TRBV4-3 | TGCGCCAGCAGTCAAGCCCCAGGGGGCGCCTACGAGCAGTACTTC | CASSQAPGGAYEQYF
many | - | TRBJ1-1 | TRBV18 | TGTGCCAGCTCACCAAGGAGACAGATGAACACTGAAGCTTTCTTT | CASSPRRQMNTEAFF
many | TRBD2 | TRBJ2-5 | TRBV20-1 | TGCAGTGCTAGAGATCGGGCTAGCGGGAGGGAGACCCAGTACTTC | CSARDRASGRETQYF
many | - | TRBJ2-7 | TRBV11-3 | TGTGCCAGCAGCTTTTTTATGGGGACTGGATCCTACGAGCAGTACTTC | CASSFFMGTGSYEQYF
many | TRBD2 | TRBJ2-7 | TRBV20-1 | TGCAGTGCTACCCCAGGAGCGGGAGGGAGGTACGAGCAGTACTTC | CSATPGAGGRYEQYF
many | TRBD1 | TRBJ2-7 | TRBV28 | TGTGCCAGCAGTTTGGAGACAGGGGGCTTCTACGAGCAGTACTTC | CASSLETGGFYEQYF